Presented here are 28 T cell receptor beta chains from one specimen sequenced in a study of blood T cell repertoires in COVID-19. The repertoire was sequenced with immunoSEQ multiplex PCR; TCRdb's copy has only in-frame clones and lacks some. This table holds 350,000 to 450,000 clones, around 88% found once. Sequences were obtained from peripheral blood. All receptors come from a woman between 55 and 75 years old with COVID-19, enrolled during active disease.

As regards this clone: Other nucleotide sequences in the sample specify the same CDR3. This chain connects TRBV5-1 to TRBJ1-1; D is possibly TRBD1 (5 bases). With 2 bases removed from V and 2 bases from J, the gap between germline ends came to 7 bases. This CDR3 region has 13 residues. CDR1 is SGHRS and CDR2 is YFSETQ in the germline V gene. CDR3 residues: CASSFDRNTEAFF. CDR3 DNA: TGCGCCAGCAGCTTCGACAGAAACACTGAAGCTTTCTTT.

This chain links TRBV9 with TRBJ1-6, with D perhaps matching TRBD1 (6 bases). CDR1 is SGDLS, CDR2 YYNGEE, per germline. The CDR3 contains 15 residues. The V and J ends lost 3 bases and 9 bases respectively, with 16 bases between them. CDR3 bases: TGTGCCAGCAGCGCAGGGACATCCCTGGGTTCACCCCTCCACTTT. As protein: CASSAGTSLGSPLHF.

This clone was observed a single time. The chain combines TRBV21-1 with TRBJ1-2; the table names TRBD1, a call not compared with the DNA. TRBV21-1 is a pseudogene locus. This CDR3 spans 17 amino acids. Here the CDR3 reads CASSYTPDRGRGYGYTF. As DNA, the CDR3 is TGTGCCAGCAGCTACACGCCGGACAGGGGGCGAGGTTATGGCTACACCTTC.

This sequence joins TRBV27 and TRBJ1-1; the match to TRBD1 covers 8 bases. The trim removed 8 bases at V and 4 bases at J, leaving 18 bases unmatched. Germline CDR1 MNHEY, CDR2 SMNVEV (reference sequence). CDR3 length: 17 amino acids. The CDR3 DNA follows: TGTGCCAGCGGACGTCGACAGGGGCCATTTGATGTCACTGAAGCTTTCTTT. Its protein product is CASGRRQGPFDVTEAFF.

This clone showed up just once. The CDR3 bases are TGTGCCAGTAGTATCTCGGGGGAGAATGGCTACACCTTC. Translating gives CASSISGENGYTF. The chain is built from TRBV19 and TRBJ1-2; D is perhaps TRBD1 (5 bases). Trimming cost V 3 bases and J 6 bases, with 11 bases left between them. CDR1 is LNHDA, CDR2 SQIVND, per germline (reference sequence). This CDR3 region has 13 residues.

V gene TRBV11-2 combines with J gene TRBJ2-1; D remains unclear. This CDR3 region has 16 residues. V lost 1 base and J lost 3, with 13 bases in between. Per germline, CDR1 SGHAT and CDR2 FQNNGV. The CDR3: CASSLVISENYNEQFF. The CDR3 DNA reads as TGTGCCAGCAGCTTAGTAATTTCGGAGAACTACAATGAGCAGTTCTTC.

This clone was observed a handful of times. The chain has TRBV9 and TRBJ1-5; D is unresolved. Trimming stripped 0 bases from V and 4 bases from J, with 11 bases between. The germline gives CDR1 SGDLS, CDR2 YYNGEE. The CDR3 runs to 15 residues. CDR3 sequence (DNA): TGTGCCAGCAGCGTAGACGGGGAGCTGAATCAGCCCCAGCATTTT. Translating it yields CASSVDGELNQPQHF.

The chain joins TRBV6-2 or TRBV6-3 to TRBJ1-2, with D possibly being TRBD1 (6 bases). Looked up from germline, CDR1 is MNHEY and CDR2 is SVGEGT. This CDR3 region has 17 residues. V lost 0 bases, J lost 5 bases, and 19 bases lay in between. This chain's CDR3 is CASSYSAYTGQLYGYTF. The CDR3 DNA is TGTGCCAGCAGTTACTCGGCATATACAGGACAGTTATATGGCTACACCTTC.

This chain links TRBV19 with TRBJ2-7; 8 bases map to TRBD1. This CDR3 has 16 residues. Losses at the gene ends were 3 bases for V and 2 bases for J; bases not matched to a gene: 9. Germline V gene sequence: CDR1 LNHDA, CDR2 SQIVND (reference sequence). CDR3 protein: CASSMGRQGPTYEQYF. CDR3 nucleotides: TGTGCCAGTAGTATGGGGCGACAGGGGCCAACCTACGAGCAGTACTTC.

This chain links TRBV4-3 with TRBJ1-1, with D maybe TRBD1 (6 bases). V lost 0 bases and J 1 base, leaving 9 bases between the germline ends. CDR3 length: 15 residues. The germline V gene encodes CDR1 LGHNA and CDR2 YSLEER. This CDR3 is CASSQDYRANTEAFF. The CDR3 bases are TGCGCCAGCAGCCAAGATTACAGGGCGAACACTGAAGCTTTCTTT.

This clone was observed a few times. The chain is built from TRBV21-1 and TRBJ1-2. TRBV21-1 is designated a pseudogene. The CDR3 spans 13 residues. The CDR3 loop is CASSYLRTYGYTF. Here the CDR3 DNA reads TGTGCCAGCTCATATTTGAGAACCTATGGCTACACCTTC.

The chain recombines TRBV5-1 with TRBJ2-7; D gene uncertain. Trimming cost V 0 bases and J 2 bases, with 6 bases left between them. The CDR3 is made up of 13 amino acids. Germline values: CDR1 SGHRS, CDR2 YFSETQ. The CDR3 region is CASSLVAAYEQYF. The CDR3 DNA reads as TGCGCCAGCAGCTTGGTGGCAGCCTACGAGCAGTACTTC.

V is TRBV2 and J is TRBJ2-5; weak D call: TRBD2 (6 bases). The CDR3 is 15 residues long. Per germline, CDR1 SNHLY and CDR2 FYNNEI. Between the trimmed V and J ends, which lost 6 bases and 5 bases, there was a span of 19 bases. The CDR3 region is CASRRWGELGETQYF. In DNA form, the CDR3 reads TGTGCCAGCAGGAGGTGGGGGGAGCTCGGGGAGACCCAGTACTTC.

The J gene is TRBJ1-2, the V gene TRBV29-1, with TRBD1 matching 8 bases. CDR3 length equals 13 residues. The V gene's germline CDR1 is SQVTM and CDR2 ANQGSEA. The V gene end was trimmed by 7 bases and the J gene end by 5 bases; junction bases not matched to a gene: 9. The CDR3 loop reads CSASQGERYGYTF. DNA of the CDR3: TGCAGCGCCTCACAGGGGGAGAGATATGGCTACACCTTC.

The V call is TRBV19, the J call TRBJ2-4; 9 bases line up with TRBD1. Germline-derived CDR1 and CDR2 are LNHDA and SQIVND (reference sequence). J gave up 7 bases and V 5 bases, and 6 bases lay outside the gene matches. This CDR3 region has 14 residues. For the CDR3, the DNA is TGTGCCAGTAGTTCCACAGGGGGCCCCAACATTCAGTACTTC. It yields the protein CASSSTGGPNIQYF.

This chain connects TRBV28 to TRBJ2-1; D unclear. In germline, CDR1 is MDHEN, CDR2 SYDVKM. The CDR3 loop spans 14 amino acids. Written as DNA, the CDR3 is TGTGCGAGTAACTCGCGGAACTCCTACAATGAGCAGTTCTTC. Its protein is CASNSRNSYNEQFF.

The chain joins TRBV7-9 to TRBJ1-1, with D maybe TRBD1 (6 bases). The CDR3 is 16 amino acids. Germline assignment: CDR1 SEHNR and CDR2 FQNEAQ (reference sequence). Trimming removed 4 bases from V and 4 bases from J, with 19 bases in between. CDR3 DNA: TGTGCCAGCAGCTCCAGCGCGGGGGCTGTGGGCACTGAAGCTTTCTTT. It yields the protein CASSSSAGAVGTEAFF.

In the case of this clone: Additional DNA sequences in this sample encode the identical CDR3. CDR3 protein: CASSPGRDTEAFF. CDR3 nucleotide sequence: TGTGCCAGCAGCCCCGGGCGGGACACTGAAGCTTTCTTT. The V gene is TRBV2, the J gene TRBJ1-1; D not certain. Germline V gives CDR1 SNHLY, CDR2 FYNNEI. Trimming cost V 6 bases and J 3 bases, with 11 bases left between them. This CDR3 has 13 residues.

The chain uses TRBV11-1 and TRBJ2-1; the match to TRBD1 covers 8 bases. J lost 4 bases, V lost 7 bases, and 3 bases had no gene match. The CDR3 consists of 13 residues. Per the germline V gene, CDR1 is SGHAT and CDR2 is FQDESV (reference sequence). CDR3 DNA sequence: TGTGCCAGCACCCAGGGGGCTTACAATGAGCAGTTCTTC. It codes for CASTQGAYNEQFF.

This chain joins TRBV4-1 and TRBJ2-4; 13 nucleotides agree with TRBD2. Germline loops: CDR1 MGHRA, CDR2 YSYEKL. V trimming: 4 bases; J trimming: 3 bases; junction bases outside the gene matches: 12. This CDR3 comprises 19 residues. The CDR3 loop reads CASSPGLAGAILVKNIQYF. The CDR3 bases are TGCGCCAGCAGCCCAGGACTAGCGGGGGCCATCTTAGTCAAAAACATTCAGTACTTC.

In DNA, the CDR3 is TGTGCCAGCTCACCGCCAGTCGACTATGGCTACACCTTC. Translating gives CASSPPVDYGYTF. The J gene is TRBJ1-2, the V gene TRBV18; no firm D call. Deletions cut 3 bases from V and 3 bases from J, with 8 bases between. Germline assignment: CDR1 KGHSH and CDR2 LQKENI. The CDR3 length is 13 residues.

The chain carries TRBV9 and TRBJ2-4, with 9 nucleotides matching TRBD1. CDR1 SGDLS and CDR2 YYNGEE come from the germline V gene. This CDR3 contains 14 residues. V was pared by 0 bases and J by 8 bases, with 3 bases of the junction left unmatched. This CDR3 reads CASSVVGDRDIQYF. The CDR3 DNA reads as TGTGCCAGCAGCGTAGTGGGGGACAGGGACATTCAGTACTTC.

This clone has only one observation. This chain links TRBV6-5 with TRBJ1-2; perhaps TRBD1 as D (5 bases). CDR3 length equals 13 residues. Trimming left V 0 bases short and J 4 bases short, with 6 bases between. Looked up from germline, CDR1 is MNHEY and CDR2 is SVGAGI. CDR3 amino acids: CASSYSDSYGYTF. The CDR3 region has the DNA TGTGCCAGCAGTTACTCCGACAGCTATGGCTACACCTTC.

The chain links TRBV6-5 to TRBJ1-5; D gene ambiguous. Trimming stripped 6 bases from V and 5 bases from J, with 5 bases between. The germline V gene has CDR1 MNHEY and CDR2 SVGAGI. There are 11 residues in the CDR3. The CDR3 nucleotides read TGTGCCAGCAGGCGTTATCAGCCCCAGCATTTT. Translating gives CASRRYQPQHF.

The rearrangement links TRBV30 to TRBJ1-4; D might be TRBD1 (6 bases). Germline values: CDR1 GTSNPN, CDR2 SVGIG (reference sequence). Deletions cut 1 base from V and 3 bases from J, with 9 bases between. CDR3 size: 14 residues. The CDR3 region is CAWSGAGANEKLFF. CDR3 bases: TGTGCCTGGAGTGGGGCAGGGGCTAATGAAAAACTGTTTTTT.

The chain combines TRBV5-1 with TRBJ1-3; TRBD1 might be the D (5 bases). V was trimmed by 3 bases and J by 0 bases, leaving 13 bases between them. CDR1 is SGHRS, CDR2 YFSETQ, per germline. This CDR3 comprises 16 residues. This CDR3 is CASSSTRGDSGNTIYF. CDR3 bases: TGCGCCAGCAGCTCGACGCGGGGGGACTCTGGAAACACCATATATTTT.

The chain combines TRBV7-9 with TRBJ2-3; 9 bases line up with TRBD2. The CDR3 extends over 13 amino acids. Germline V gene lookup returns CDR1 SEHNR and CDR2 FQNEAQ (reference sequence). The V gene end was trimmed by 6 bases and the J gene end by 6 bases; junction bases not matched to a gene: 4. Written as DNA, the CDR3 is TGTGCCAGCAGATCGGCGGGGGGGGATACGCAGTATTTT. Residues: CASRSAGGDTQYF.

The chain is built from TRBV5-1 and TRBJ2-5, with TRBD2 matching over 11 bases. After removal of 7 bases from V and 5 bases from J, the junction contained 7 bases not matched to a gene. This CDR3 is built from 14 residues. Germline V gene sequence: CDR1 SGHRS, CDR2 YFSETQ. This CDR3 is CASGASGGTETQYF. For the CDR3, the DNA is TGCGCCAGCGGAGCTAGCGGGGGGACTGAGACCCAGTACTTC.